This passage covers 25 T cell receptor beta chains from one sample sequenced in a study of beta chain features in type 1 diabetes. Study observations and caveats: A moderate, significant TCRB CDR3 shortening appeared in type 1 diabetes across four CD4+ subsets.

These receptors have no known antigen. TCRB transcripts that were expressed got sequenced, as all of the isolated RNA had been reverse transcribed. Generated by immunoSEQ multiplex PCR, the TCRdb table keeps only in-frame clones and is missing some. This table has a few hundred thousand clones, 10% to 15% appearing once. The sequenced sample was naive CD4+ T cells from blood. These receptors were taken from a young woman with type 1 diabetes.

This clone was picked up a small number of times. The chain recombines TRBV5-1 with TRBJ1-2, with 8 positions matching TRBD1. Germline lookup yields CDR1 SGHRS and CDR2 YFSETQ. V trimming: 4 bases; J trimming: 6 bases; junction bases outside the gene matches: 2. The CDR3 runs to 12 residues. The CDR3 DNA follows: TGCGCCAGCAGCCCGACAGGGGATGGCTACACCTTC. Protein: CASSPTGDGYTF.

The table lists this clone with a few counts. This sequence joins TRBV6-5 and TRBJ1-4; D uncertain. Between the trimmed V and J ends, which lost 6 bases and 4 bases, there was a span of 15 bases. The CDR3 totals 15 residues. Germline lookup yields CDR1 MNHEY and CDR2 SVGAGI. The CDR3 is CASRRVGRLNEKLFF. CDR3 sequence (DNA): TGTGCCAGCAGACGAGTGGGCCGCCTTAATGAAAAACTGTTTTTT.

V and J are TRBV28 and TRBJ2-5, with TRBD1 matching 8 bases. With V trimmed by 5 bases and J by 3 bases, 8 bases remained unmatched. Germline assignment: CDR1 MDHEN and CDR2 SYDVKM. The CDR3 runs to 15 residues. The CDR3 coding sequence is TGTGCCAGCAGTCCTCTGACAGGGGACAAAGAGACCCAGTACTTC. Protein: CASSPLTGDKETQYF.

This clone was seen just once. This sequence joins TRBV4-3 and TRBJ2-7; maybe TRBD2 (5 bases). This CDR3 region has 13 residues. Trimming removed 4 bases at V and 3 bases at J, with 10 bases between. Germline CDR1 LGHNA, CDR2 YSLEER. This CDR3 reads CASSRSTNYEQYF. CDR3 nucleotides: TGCGCCAGCAGCCGCTCGACTAACTACGAGCAGTACTTC.

This clone occurred a few times. The chain combines TRBV7-9 with TRBJ2-2, with D unresolved. The V gene's germline CDR1 is SEHNR and CDR2 FQNEAQ (reference sequence). V gave up 1 base and J gave up 5 bases, with 8 bases separating them. CDR3 length: 14 amino acids. In DNA form, the CDR3 reads TGTGCCAGCAGCTTAGTCACAGTGACCGGGGAGCTGTTTTTT. Translation: CASSLVTVTGELFF.

This clone was recorded a few times. The gene calls are TRBV30 and TRBJ1-2, with TRBD1 identical over 9 bases. V shed 1 base, J shed 6 bases, and the junction held 12 bases outside the gene matches. The CDR3 is 16 residues long. Germline CDR1 is GTSNPN and CDR2 is SVGIG (reference sequence). The CDR3 DNA reads TGTGCCTGGAGTGCCCCGGGACAGGGCCGGTGGGATGGCTACACCTTC. As protein: CAWSAPGQGRWDGYTF.

The chain is built from TRBV5-4 and TRBJ1-2; D is ambiguous. Germline CDR1 reads SGHNT; CDR2 reads YYREEE (reference sequence). V shed 4 bases and J shed 8 bases, with 15 bases lying between them. CDR3 size: 13 residues. The CDR3 nucleotides are TGTGCCAGCAGCCTTGACGGGTCCCGCGGCTACACCTTC. Protein sequence: CASSLDGSRGYTF.

This chain links TRBV7-2 with TRBJ1-1, with 10 bases aligning to TRBD1. The J segment lost 7 bases and the V segment lost 2 bases, leaving 7 bases of the junction unmatched. The CDR3 is 15 amino acids. CDR1 and CDR2 from the germline V gene are SGHTA and FQGNSA. Here the CDR3 DNA reads TGTGCCAGCAGCTTACAGGGACAGGGGTTTGGTGAAGCTTTCTTT. Its protein product is CASSLQGQGFGEAFF.

This clone has more than one count but fewer than ten. This chain joins TRBV14 and TRBJ2-1, with TRBD2 matching 7 bases. This CDR3 comprises 12 residues. Germline CDR1 reads SGHDN; CDR2 reads FVKESK. V lost 4 bases to trimming and J lost 14 bases; unmatched junction nucleotides: 8. The CDR3 DNA follows: TGTGCCAGCAGCCGGGCTGGGGGGGAGGAGTTCTTC. It yields the protein CASSRAGGEEFF.

The chain combines TRBV27 with TRBJ1-2, with TRBD1 matching over 8 bases. The germline CDR1 and CDR2 sequences are MNHEY and SMNVEV (reference sequence). V shed 4 bases and J 7 bases; nucleotides not matched to a gene: 11. This CDR3 has 15 amino acids. The CDR3, as DNA: TGTGCCAGCAGTTCGATGAACAGGGGGATGAGTGGCTACACCTTC. This translates into CASSSMNRGMSGYTF.

The CDR3 region is CASSPAGTSSYEQYF. CDR3 in DNA: TGTGCCAGCAGCCCGGCCGGGACAAGCTCCTACGAGCAGTACTTC. The rearrangement joins TRBV7-2 to TRBJ2-7, with a tentative D call TRBD1 (6 bases). There are 15 residues in the CDR3. The ends were cut back, 5 bases at V and 0 bases at J, with 14 bases in the middle. CDR1 and CDR2 (germline): SGHTA, FQGNSA.

The chain employs TRBV4-3 and TRBJ2-3, with 10 bases fitting TRBD1. The CDR3 covers 17 residues. V lost 0 bases and J lost 4; bases outside the gene matches: 7. The germline V gene has CDR1 LGHNA and CDR2 YSLEER. This CDR3 is CASSQDRGTGVADTQYF. CDR3 DNA sequence: TGCGCCAGCAGCCAAGATCGAGGGACAGGGGTGGCAGATACGCAGTATTTT.

Here the CDR3 DNA reads TGTGCCAGCAGTTACTCCGACAGAAACTATGGCTACACCTTC. Protein sequence: CASSYSDRNYGYTF. The V gene is TRBV6-5, the J gene TRBJ1-2, with a possible D match to TRBD1 (5 bases). V lost 0 bases and J lost 2, with 7 bases in between. Germline CDR1 is MNHEY and CDR2 is SVGAGI. The CDR3 has 14 amino acids.

The J gene is TRBJ1-5, the V gene TRBV2, with D possibly being TRBD1 (5 bases). Germline V gene lookup returns CDR1 SNHLY and CDR2 FYNNEI. Trimming stripped 6 bases from V and 3 bases from J, with 12 bases between. This CDR3 has 14 residues. DNA of the CDR3: TGTGCCAGCAGCCCAACGACAGACAATCAGCCCCAGCATTTT. Translated, it gives CASSPTTDNQPQHF.

The V and J genes are TRBV29-1 and TRBJ2-7, with 8 bases that match TRBD1. The germline CDR1 and CDR2 sequences are SQVTM and ANQGSEA. The CDR3 runs to 14 residues. V dropped 5 bases and J dropped 6; count of bases not matched to a gene: 12. The CDR3 DNA sequence: TGCAGCGTTCAGTCCGGCCAGGGGGCGCGCGAGCAGTACTTC. This gives the protein CSVQSGQGAREQYF.

This clone turned up a few times. The V and J genes are TRBV15 and TRBJ2-1; D might be TRBD2 (6 bases). CDR1 and CDR2 (germline): LNHNV, YYDKDF (reference sequence). The CDR3 loop spans 14 amino acids. Trimming took 1 base from V and 8 from J, leaving 12 bases between them. The CDR3 region has the DNA TGTGCCACCAGCAGAGCGGCTAGCGACGATGAGCAGTTCTTC. Translation: CATSRAASDDEQFF.

This clone was observed a handful of times. This chain uses TRBV29-1 with TRBJ2-7; 8 bases align to TRBD1. J was trimmed by 3 bases and V by 2 bases; bases with no gene match: 6. This CDR3 is built from 14 residues. Germline V lookup: CDR1 SQVTM, CDR2 ANQGSEA. CDR3 sequence: CSVESQGAFYEQYF. The CDR3 nucleotides read TGCAGCGTTGAATCGCAGGGGGCTTTCTACGAGCAGTACTTC.

The chain employs TRBV6-5 and TRBJ2-7, with TRBD2 matching over 7 bases. Germline loops: CDR1 MNHEY, CDR2 SVGAGI. V lost 7 bases to trimming and J lost 2 bases; unmatched junction nucleotides: 11. This CDR3 is 15 amino acids long. As DNA, the CDR3 is TGTGCCAGCACCCGAGGCGGCGGGAGTCCCTACGAGCAGTACTTC. Amino acids: CASTRGGGSPYEQYF.

This clone was seen a handful of times. The chain combines TRBV5-1 with TRBJ2-3, with 11 bases lining up with TRBD1. The CDR3 runs to 15 residues. Germline V gene lookup returns CDR1 SGHRS and CDR2 YFSETQ. V lost 3 bases and J lost 4; bases outside the gene matches: 4. This CDR3 is CASSSGQGAADTQYF. The CDR3 DNA reads as TGCGCCAGCAGCTCTGGACAGGGGGCCGCAGATACGCAGTATTTT.

There are a few counts of this clone. The chain couples TRBV29-1 to TRBJ1-1; 7 bases agree with TRBD1. With 3 bases clipped from V and 3 bases from J, the junction kept 4 bases outside the gene matches. CDR1 and CDR2 (germline): SQVTM, ANQGSEA. This CDR3 is built from 13 residues. The CDR3 protein is CSVDPTGYTEAFF. Written as DNA, the CDR3 is TGCAGCGTTGACCCGACAGGGTACACTGAAGCTTTCTTT.

The V call is TRBV6-6, the J call TRBJ2-5; tentative D call: TRBD2 (6 bases). The CDR3 extends over 12 amino acids. V lost 5 bases and J 5 bases, leaving 9 bases between the germline ends. Germline V gene lookup returns CDR1 MNHNY and CDR2 SVGAGI (reference sequence). The CDR3 spells CASSRRGETQYF. The CDR3 DNA sequence: TGTGCCAGCAGTCGACGGGGGGAGACCCAGTACTTC.

The chain recombines TRBV30 with TRBJ1-2; 7 bases align to TRBD1. V lost 1 base to trimming and J lost 7 bases; unmatched junction nucleotides: 12. Per the germline V gene, CDR1 is GTSNPN and CDR2 is SVGIG (reference sequence). The CDR3 contains 15 residues. CDR3 DNA sequence: TGTGCCTGGAGTGAACCCAACAGGGGTTGGGGTGGCTACACCTTC. Translating it yields CAWSEPNRGWGGYTF.

In this sample, this clone turned up a few times. The chain couples TRBV6-5 to TRBJ1-2; 11 bases are a match to TRBD1. Trimming cost V 8 bases and J 7 bases; bases outside gene matches: 9. Germline V gives CDR1 MNHEY, CDR2 SVGAGI. The CDR3 length is 14 residues. CDR3 residues: CASGGGQGAVGYTF. DNA of the CDR3: TGTGCCAGCGGGGGCGGACAGGGGGCCGTTGGCTACACCTTC.

The chain joins TRBV30 to TRBJ2-7; possibly TRBD1 for D (6 bases). Looked up from germline, CDR1 is GTSNPN and CDR2 is SVGIG (reference sequence). V was pared by 6 bases and J by 7 bases, with 16 bases between. The CDR3 runs 12 residues. CDR3 DNA sequence: TGTGCCTGCGAAAATGGGGGCATTGAGCAGTACTTC. Amino acid sequence: CACENGGIEQYF.

This clone has only a few counts. This chain joins TRBV23-1 and TRBJ1-1; D not certain. TRBV23-1 is an ORF for which the function is uncertain. This CDR3 has 13 residues. Deletions cut 10 bases from V and 3 bases from J, with 15 bases between. CDR3 in amino acids: CANSSHRDTEAFF. DNA of the CDR3: TGCGCCAACTCCTCCCACCGGGACACTGAAGCTTTCTTT.